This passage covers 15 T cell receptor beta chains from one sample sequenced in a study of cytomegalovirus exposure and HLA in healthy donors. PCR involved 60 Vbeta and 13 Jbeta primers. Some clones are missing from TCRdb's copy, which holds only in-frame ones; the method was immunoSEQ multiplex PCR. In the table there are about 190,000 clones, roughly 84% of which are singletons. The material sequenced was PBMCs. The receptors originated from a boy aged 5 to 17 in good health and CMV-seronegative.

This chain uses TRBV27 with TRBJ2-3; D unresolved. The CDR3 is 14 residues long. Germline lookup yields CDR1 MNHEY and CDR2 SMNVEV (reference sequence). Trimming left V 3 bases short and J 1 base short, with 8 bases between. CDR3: CASSFFSGTDTQYF. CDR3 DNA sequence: TGTGCCAGCAGTTTCTTCTCGGGCACAGATACGCAGTATTTT.

The CDR3 DNA is TGTGCCAGCAGTTTATACAGAGACTACGAGCAGTACTTC. As protein: CASSLYRDYEQYF. The chain links TRBV28 to TRBJ2-7; no firm D call. V lost 1 base and J lost 3, with 7 bases in between. Looked up from germline, CDR1 is MDHEN and CDR2 is SYDVKM. This CDR3 has 13 amino acids.

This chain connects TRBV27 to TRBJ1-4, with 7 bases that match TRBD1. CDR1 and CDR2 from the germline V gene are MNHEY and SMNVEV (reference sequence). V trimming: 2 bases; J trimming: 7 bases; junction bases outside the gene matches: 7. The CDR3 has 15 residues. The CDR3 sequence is CASSLHDRAGEKLFF. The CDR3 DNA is TGTGCCAGCAGTTTACATGACAGGGCGGGTGAAAAACTGTTTTTT.

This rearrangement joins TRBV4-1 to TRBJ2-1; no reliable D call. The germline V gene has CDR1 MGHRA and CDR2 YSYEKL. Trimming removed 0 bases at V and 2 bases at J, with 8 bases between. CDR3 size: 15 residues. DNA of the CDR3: TGCGCCAGCAGCCAAGAAGAAACAGCCTACAATGAGCAGTTCTTC. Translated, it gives CASSQEETAYNEQFF.

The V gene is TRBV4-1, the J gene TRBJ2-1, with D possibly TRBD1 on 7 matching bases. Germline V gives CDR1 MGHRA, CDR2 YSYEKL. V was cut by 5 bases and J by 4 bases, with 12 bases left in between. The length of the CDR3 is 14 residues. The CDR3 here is CASSFQGGYNEQFF. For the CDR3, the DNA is TGCGCCAGCAGCTTCCAGGGGGGTTACAATGAGCAGTTCTTC.

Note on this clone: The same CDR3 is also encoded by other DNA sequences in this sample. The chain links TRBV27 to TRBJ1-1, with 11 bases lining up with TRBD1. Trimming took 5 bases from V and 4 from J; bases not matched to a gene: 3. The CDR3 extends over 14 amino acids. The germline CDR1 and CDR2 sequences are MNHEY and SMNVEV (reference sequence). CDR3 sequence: CASSPGTGGTEAFF. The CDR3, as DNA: TGTGCCAGCAGTCCCGGGACAGGGGGCACTGAAGCTTTCTTT.

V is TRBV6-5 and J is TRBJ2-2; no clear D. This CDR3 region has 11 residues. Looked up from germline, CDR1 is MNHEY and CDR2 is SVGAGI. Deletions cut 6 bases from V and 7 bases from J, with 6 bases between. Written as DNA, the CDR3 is TGTGCCAGCAGCTCAGGCGGGGAGCTGTTTTTT. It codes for CASSSGGELFF.

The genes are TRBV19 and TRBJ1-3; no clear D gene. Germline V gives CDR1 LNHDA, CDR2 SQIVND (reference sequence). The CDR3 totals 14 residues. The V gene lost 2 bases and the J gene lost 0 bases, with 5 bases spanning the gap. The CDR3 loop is CASSIQNSGNTIYF. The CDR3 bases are TGTGCCAGTAGTATACAAAACTCTGGAAACACCATATATTTT. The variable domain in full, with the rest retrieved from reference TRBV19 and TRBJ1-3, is DGGITQSPKYLFRKEGQNVTLSCEQNLNHDAMYWYRQDPGQGLRLIYYSQIVNDFQKGDIAEGYSVSREKKESFPLTVTSAQKNPTAFYLCASSIQNSGNTIYFGEGSWLTVV.

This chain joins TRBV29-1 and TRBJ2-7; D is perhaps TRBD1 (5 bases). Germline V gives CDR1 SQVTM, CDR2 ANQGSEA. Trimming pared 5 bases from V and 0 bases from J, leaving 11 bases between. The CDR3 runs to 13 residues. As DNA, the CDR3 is TGCAGCGTTATTAGGACACCCTCCTACGAGCAGTACTTC. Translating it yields CSVIRTPSYEQYF.

CDR3 sequence: CATSRALRAFDTQYF. The DNA for the CDR3 is TGTGCCACCAGCAGAGCTCTTCGCGCTTTCGATACGCAGTATTTT. This chain joins TRBV15 and TRBJ2-3; D uncertain. Germline V gives CDR1 LNHNV, CDR2 YYDKDF (reference sequence). V lost 1 base, J lost 6 bases, and 14 bases lay in between. This CDR3 is built from 15 residues.

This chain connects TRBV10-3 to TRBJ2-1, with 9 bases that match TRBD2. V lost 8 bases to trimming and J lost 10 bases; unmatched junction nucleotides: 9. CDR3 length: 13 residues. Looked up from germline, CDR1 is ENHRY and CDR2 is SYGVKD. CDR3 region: CAIETSGQGEQFF. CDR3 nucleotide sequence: TGTGCCATCGAGACTAGCGGTCAAGGGGAGCAGTTCTTC.

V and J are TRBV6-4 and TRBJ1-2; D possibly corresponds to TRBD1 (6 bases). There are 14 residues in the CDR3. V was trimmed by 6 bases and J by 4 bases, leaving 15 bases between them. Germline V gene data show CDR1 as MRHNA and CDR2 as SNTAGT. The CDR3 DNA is TGTGCCAGCAGGGCGGACAGAGCCGCCTATGGCTACACCTTC. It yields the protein CASRADRAAYGYTF.

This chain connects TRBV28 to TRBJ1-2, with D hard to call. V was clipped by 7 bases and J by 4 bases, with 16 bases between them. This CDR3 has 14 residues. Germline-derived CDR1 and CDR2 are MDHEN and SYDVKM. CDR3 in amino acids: CASTRNGELYGYTF. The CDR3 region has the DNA TGTGCCAGCACACGAAATGGGGAGCTCTATGGCTACACCTTC.

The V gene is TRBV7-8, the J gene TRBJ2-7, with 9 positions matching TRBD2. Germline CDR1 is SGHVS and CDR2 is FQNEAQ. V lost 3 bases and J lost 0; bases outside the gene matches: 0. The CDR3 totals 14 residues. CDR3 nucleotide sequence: TGTGCCAGCAGCTTTAGCGGGAGCTCCTACGAGCAGTACTTC. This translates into CASSFSGSSYEQYF.

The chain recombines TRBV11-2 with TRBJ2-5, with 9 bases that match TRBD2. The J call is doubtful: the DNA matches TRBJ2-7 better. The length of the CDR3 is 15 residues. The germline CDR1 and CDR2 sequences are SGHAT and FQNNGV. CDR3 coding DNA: TGTGCCAGCAGCTTTGCCGGGACTAGCAAGCGCGAGCAGTACTTC. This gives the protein CASSFAGTSKREQYF.